This T cell receptor beta chain was identified in a study of blood T cell repertoires in COVID-19. Study information: The study drew acute and convalescent COVID-19 samples from the United States, Italy and Spain. Nucleic acid was either cDNA or gDNA, and it came from T cells, B-cell-depleted T cells, or PBMCs.

The length of the CDR3 is 13 residues. Germline loops: CDR1 GTSNPN, CDR2 SVGIG (reference sequence). V shed 4 bases, J shed 7 bases, and the junction held 8 bases outside the gene matches. Source study methods: Estimation of nucleated cell counts relied on the amplification of reference gene primers. The protocol was immunoSEQ multiplex PCR, while the TCRdb copy is restricted to in-frame clones and leaves out a portion. The DNA gave D and trimming, while V, J and clone size come from that table. The table shows 250,000 to 300,000 clones, with roughly 90% occurring only once. The chain employs TRBV30 and TRBJ2-7; 9 bases align to TRBD1. The material sequenced was peripheral blood. The TCR sequence derives from a woman in her 40s who had recovered from COVID-19. The CDR3, as DNA: TGTGCCTGGAACCAACAGGGGGCGGGGGAGCAGTACTTC. Its protein is CAWNQQGAGEQYF.